A single T cell receptor beta chain is shown here with its context. Its antigen remains unknown. The data belong to a study of blood T cells in healthy people across ages. General observations from the study: Age showed a roughly linear inverse relationship with TCR beta diversity per million T cells.

V was cut by 3 bases and J by 6 bases, with 18 bases left in between. Per germline, CDR1 SGHRS and CDR2 YFSETQ. The CDR3 is 15 amino acids. A sample-barcoded 5' primer and a J-beta primer mix were used in a second PCR of roughly 6 to 11 cycles. TCRdb re-called the 5' RACE reads with MiXCR, one entry per CDR3 protein. The sample consists of under 1 million distinct CDR3 sequences, under 55% of them appearing once. The sequenced sample consisted of blood. V is TRBV5-1 and J is TRBJ1-2; D is perhaps TRBD1 (5 bases). This sequence was found in a man aged 60-69 years in good health. CDR3 nucleotide sequence: TGCGCCAGCAGCTCGGGACCGCCCGCGACTGATGGCTACACCTTC. This gives the protein CASSSGPPATDGYTF. Looking up the rest from reference TRBV5-1 and TRBJ1-2 gives the full variable domain: KAGVTQTPRYLIKTRGQQVTLSCSPISGHRSVSWYQQTPGQGLQFLFEYFSETQRNKGNFPGRFSGRQFSNSRSEMNVSTLELGDSALYLCASSSGPPATDGYTFGSGTRLTVV.